Listed below are T cell receptor beta chains from one sample, sequenced in a study of yellow fever vaccine responses in identical twins. TCRdb processed the RT-PCR reads anew with MiXCR; each CDR3 protein has one entry. The sample holds around 17,000 distinct CDR3 sequences; roughly four fifths are singletons and the top ten take around 1.8%. Specimen: T cells from blood (PBMCs), unsorted or a sorted subset (not recorded which), collected before or after yellow fever vaccination (not recorded which). The receptor source for this set is a woman aged 18-29 years who received the yellow fever vaccine. Both conserved end residues are part of each CDR3. A clone size is listed for some rows: how often the clone was seen (once, few, many), or a class if it is expanded.

- TRBV29-1 CSVPGGGRYEQYF
- TRBV29-1 CSVTGTSTGGEQFF
- TRBV20-1 CSANPLSGSYEQYF
- TRBV7-4 CASSVGGLGTDTQYF
- TRBV7-9 CASSSPRRGETQYF
- TRBV13 CASSFGPGQSYEQYF
- TRBV3-1 CASSHGQGVSYEQYF
once TRBV11-3 CATGQGENSPLHF
few TRBV18 CASSQTLTYEQYF
- TRBV6-1 CASRTASTDTQYF
- TRBV20-1 CSAETGVNQPQHF
- TRBV29-1 CSVVFPGTSSSYEQYF
- TRBV5-6 CASSSLEYLANEQYF
- TRBV29-1 CSVDALRDTQYF
- TRBV11-1 CASRITGPYEQYF
- TRBV29-1 CSAVRDTQYF
- TRBV24-1 CATSAGSNEQFF
- TRBV18 CASSPELGVSDTQYF
once TRBV19 CASSIDPGADTQYF
- TRBV29-1 CSVEGRNSYEQYF
- TRBV29-1 CSVEGASGAAYNEQFF
- TRBV7-9 CASLPAGGPYNEQFF
- TRBV7-6 CASSSQGNQPQHF
- TRBV19 CASSTPGRDTGELFF
- TRBV13 CASRLLAGSHEQYF
- TRBV28 CASKPPGQTYEQYF
- TRBV29-1 CSVEWGSGNTIYF
- TRBV5-1 CASSLDRAQGEQYF
- TRBV24-1 CATSGSSTEAFF
- TRBV28 CASSLVAREQFF
- TRBV9 CASSVGDRGQETQYF
- TRBV15 CATSREGLAGDLAEQFF
- TRBV12-3/TRBV12-4 CASRGSVQETQYF
- TRBV11-3 CASSLSRQKGNIQYF
- TRBV27 CAPRTRQPYEQYF
once TRBV11-1 CASSRTSGEYNEQFF
- TRBV4-3 CASSHRLISETQYF
- TRBV6-5 CAISYDSNQPQHF
- TRBV13 CASSPRTGVQTQYF
- TRBV6-5 CASSYSVGSSYNSPLHF
few TRBV18 CASSPLWGDTSYNEQFF
- TRBV11-2 CASSLEWGQGRYEQYF
- TRBV15 CATSKTSGQRDEQFF
few TRBV2 CASSGFNGELFF
- TRBV7-2 CASSSGDRAETQYF
- TRBV28 CASSLSGTGNEQYF
- TRBV4-2 CASSHNDRDDTEAFF
- TRBV23-1 CASSDGYTF
- TRBV6-4 CASSDSGLGREGYNEQFF
- TRBV4-1 CASSQRDRDDEQFF
- TRBV20-1 CSARGFAETQYF
- TRBV7-2 CASSLAGGLNEQFF
- TRBV11-3 CASSLDGADTSFYEQYF
- TRBV5-1 CASSLGSGSPNIQYF
- TRBV3-1 CASSQPGQGGEQYF
once TRBV28 CATRQGQPQHF
- TRBV4-1 CASSQTGTGLSEQFF
- TRBV2 CASSEGDTQYF
- TRBV3-1 CASSPQGTEQFF